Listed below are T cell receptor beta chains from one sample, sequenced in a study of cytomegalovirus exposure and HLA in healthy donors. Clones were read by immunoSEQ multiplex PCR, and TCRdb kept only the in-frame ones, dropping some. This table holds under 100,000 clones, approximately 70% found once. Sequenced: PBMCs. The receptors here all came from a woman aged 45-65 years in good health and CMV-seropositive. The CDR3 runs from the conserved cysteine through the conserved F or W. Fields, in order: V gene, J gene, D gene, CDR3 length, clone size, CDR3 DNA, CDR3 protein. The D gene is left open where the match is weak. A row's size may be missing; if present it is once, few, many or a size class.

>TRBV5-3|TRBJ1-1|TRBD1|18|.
TGTGCCAGAAGCCCGTCTGACCGGGACAGGATCATGAACACTGAAGCTTTCTTT
CARSPSDRDRIMNTEAFF
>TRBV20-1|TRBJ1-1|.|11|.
TGCAGTGCTCGCACTCGGACTGAAGCTTTCTTT
CSARTRTEAFF
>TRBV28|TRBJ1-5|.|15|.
TGTGCCAGCAGTTTTCGGGTGAGGGGCAATCAGCCCCAGCATTTT
CASSFRVRGNQPQHF
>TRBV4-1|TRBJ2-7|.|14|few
TGCGCCAGCAGCCAAGATCGTGCGGGGCGCGCGCAGTACTTC
CASSQDRAGRAQYF
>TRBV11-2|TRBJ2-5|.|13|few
TGTGCCAGCAGCTTCGGTAACCAAGAGACCCAGTACTTC
CASSFGNQETQYF
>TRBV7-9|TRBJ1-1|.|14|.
TGTGCCAGCACCCTCGTGAACATGAACACTGAAGCTTTCTTT
CASTLVNMNTEAFF
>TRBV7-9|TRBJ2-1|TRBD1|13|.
TGTGCCAGCAGCTTCGACAGGGTTGGTGAGCAGTTCTTC
CASSFDRVGEQFF
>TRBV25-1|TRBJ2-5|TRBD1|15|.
TGTGCCAGCAACCCAGACAGGGTTCCGGAGGAGACCCAGTACTTC
CASNPDRVPEETQYF
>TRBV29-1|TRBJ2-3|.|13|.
TGCAGCGTTGAGCGGTCGGACACAGATACGCAGTATTTT
CSVERSDTDTQYF
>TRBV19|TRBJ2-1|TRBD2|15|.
TGTGCCAGTAGCCCGTATAGCGGGAGGTACAATGAGCAGTTCTTC
CASSPYSGRYNEQFF
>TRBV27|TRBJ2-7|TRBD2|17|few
TGTGCCAGCAGTTTATCGGGAGCGGGATCGTTGAAGGACGAGCAGTACTTC
CASSLSGAGSLKDEQYF
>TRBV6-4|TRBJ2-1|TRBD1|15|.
TGTGCCAGCAGTGACTCCGACAGGGGGGGAATGGAGCAGTTCTTC
CASSDSDRGGMEQFF
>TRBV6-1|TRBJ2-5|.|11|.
TGTGCCAGCAGTCCACTTTTGGTCCACCACTTC
CASSPLLVHHF
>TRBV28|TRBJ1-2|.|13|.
TGTGCCAGCAGTTTACAGGGGCCTAAGGGCTACACCTTC
CASSLQGPKGYTF
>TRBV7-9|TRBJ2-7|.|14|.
TGTGCCAGCAGCCCAACTTCGGACAGATACGAGCAGTACTTC
CASSPTSDRYEQYF
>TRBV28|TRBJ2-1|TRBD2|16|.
TGTGCCAGCAGTTTAGGACTAGGAAGTTCCTACAATGAGCAGTTCTTC
CASSLGLGSSYNEQFF
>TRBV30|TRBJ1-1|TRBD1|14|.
TGTGCCTGGAGATACAGGGGAGGGAACACTGAAGCTTTCTTT
CAWRYRGGNTEAFF
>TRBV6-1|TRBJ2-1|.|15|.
TGTGCCAGCAGTGAACCGGGGGTCGGGAACAATGAGCAGTTCTTC
CASSEPGVGNNEQFF
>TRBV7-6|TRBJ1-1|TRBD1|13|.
TGTGCCAGCAGTCTGGGACAGGGGCGGCCTCTTTTCTTT
CASSLGQGRPLFF
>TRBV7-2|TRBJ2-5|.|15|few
TGTGCCAGCAGCTCCCAGACAGGCCTTCAAGAGACCCAGTACTTC
CASSSQTGLQETQYF
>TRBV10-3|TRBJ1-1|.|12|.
TGTGCCATCAGCCCCTTAAACACTGAAGCTTTCTTT
CAISPLNTEAFF
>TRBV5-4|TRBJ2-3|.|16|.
TGTGCCAGCAGCTTAGCGGATTTCGGGGGCACAGATACGCAGTATTTT
CASSLADFGGTDTQYF
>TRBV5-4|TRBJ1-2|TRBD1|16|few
TGTGCCAGCAGTCCCAGGGGGCTGGGTGCGGACTATGGCTACACCTTC
CASSPRGLGADYGYTF
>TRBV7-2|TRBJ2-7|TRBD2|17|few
TGTGCCAGCAGCTTAATTCTTAGTCTAGCGGGGAAATACGAGCAGTACTTC
CASSLILSLAGKYEQYF